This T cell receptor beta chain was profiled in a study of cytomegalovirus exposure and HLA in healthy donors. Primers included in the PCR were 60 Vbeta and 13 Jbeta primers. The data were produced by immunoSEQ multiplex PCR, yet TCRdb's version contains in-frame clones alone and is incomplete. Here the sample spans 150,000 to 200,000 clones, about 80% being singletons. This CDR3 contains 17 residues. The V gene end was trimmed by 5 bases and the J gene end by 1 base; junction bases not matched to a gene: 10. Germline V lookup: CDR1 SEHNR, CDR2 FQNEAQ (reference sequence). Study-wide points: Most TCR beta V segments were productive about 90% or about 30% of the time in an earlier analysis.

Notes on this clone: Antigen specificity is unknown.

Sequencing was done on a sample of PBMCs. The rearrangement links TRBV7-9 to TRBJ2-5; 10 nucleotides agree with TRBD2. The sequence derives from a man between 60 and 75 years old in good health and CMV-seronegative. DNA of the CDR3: TGTGCCAGCAGCAAGACGAGCGGGAGGGCGCCCCAAGAGACCCAGTACTTC. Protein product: CASSKTSGRAPQETQYF.